This is a list of T cell receptor beta chains from one sample in a study of T-cell reconstitution after alpha-beta-depleted transplantation in children. TCRdb independently ran MiXCR on the PCR reads; one entry per CDR3 protein. The table lists hundreds of thousands of distinct CDR3 sequences, about 33% of them singletons. The specimen was PBMCs from the stem cell graft donor, collected from the stem cell graft. The receptor source for this set is a human donor who donated a stem cell graft to a child with aplastic anemia. Both conserved end residues are part of each CDR3. A D gene is named only where the DNA matches it firmly. Clone size is given for some rows only: seen once, a few or many times, or a class if the clone is expanded.

TRBV25-1	few	TRBD1	TRBJ2-2	CASSETGGSGELFF	TGTGCCAGCAGTGAGACAGGGGGGTCCGGGGAGCTGTTTTTT
TRBV20-1	few	NA	TRBJ1-1	CSARGLRVEAFF	TGCAGTGCTAGGGGACTCAGGGTTGAAGCTTTCTTT
TRBV7-2	few	TRBD1	TRBJ2-1	CASSLAPQGANEQFF	TGTGCCAGCAGCTTAGCGCCGCAGGGGGCGAATGAGCAGTTCTTC
TRBV12-3/TRBV12-4	few	NA	TRBJ1-1	CASSLGGGGETEAFF	TGTGCCAGCAGTTTGGGGGGGGGAGGGGAGACTGAAGCTTTCTTT
TRBV20-1	NA	TRBD1	TRBJ2-5	CSARPQGWGETQYF	TGCAGTGCTAGACCACAGGGGTGGGGGGAGACCCAGTACTTC
TRBV6-1	few	NA	TRBJ1-1	CASRTQGEPEAFF	TGTGCCAGCAGAACGCAAGGGGAACCTGAAGCTTTCTTT
TRBV9	NA	NA	TRBJ1-1	CASSHPEDTEAFF	TGTGCCAGCAGCCATCCGGAGGACACTGAAGCTTTCTTT
TRBV11-2	few	NA	TRBJ2-3	CASSLVGGPTDTQYF	TGTGCCAGCAGCTTAGTAGGCGGGCCCACAGATACGCAGTATTTT
TRBV9	once	TRBD1	TRBJ1-4	CASSTGDRLNEKLFF	TGTGCCAGCAGCACCGGGGACAGGCTAAATGAAAAACTGTTTTTT
TRBV9	NA	NA	TRBJ1-5	CASSAGQGLAGSNQPQHF	TGTGCCAGCAGCGCCGGACAAGGACTGGCGGGTAGCAATCAGCCCCAGCATTTT
TRBV9	NA	NA	TRBJ1-6	CASSNRADGSPLHF	TGTGCCAGCAGCAACCGGGCCGATGGTTCACCCCTCCACTTT